One and the same sample provided the 15 T cell receptor beta chains below, sequenced in a study of CD8+ T cells in alopecia areata. Indicated treatment: oral pan-JAK inhibitor, 5-10 mg twice daily. Extraction and reverse transcription of RNA yielded cDNA as the sequencing template. Repertoires were generated with immunoSEQ multiplex PCR, while TCRdb's copy carries only in-frame clones and drops some. The sample records about 210,000 clones, 50% to 75% being singletons. The source material was CD4+ T cells sorted from blood, sampled at week 4, from a patient treated with tofacitinib. The receptors were gathered from a human donor with alopecia areata.

This chain connects TRBV11-2 to TRBJ2-7; the match to TRBD1 covers 8 bases. The CDR3 totals 13 residues. Germline V gene data show CDR1 as SGHAT and CDR2 as FQNNGV. V was pared by 3 bases and J by 7 bases, with 5 bases of the junction left unmatched. The CDR3 protein is CASSLGTGREQYF. Here the CDR3 DNA reads TGTGCCAGCAGCTTGGGGACAGGTCGGGAGCAGTACTTC.

The rearrangement uses TRBV5-1 and TRBJ2-7; 8 nucleotides line up with TRBD1. The CDR3 runs to 13 residues. Germline values: CDR1 SGHRS, CDR2 YFSETQ. Trimming at V came to 4 bases and at J to 6 bases, leaving 6 bases not matched to a gene. CDR3 bases: TGCGCCAGCAGCCTAGGGACAGGCGGCGAGCAGTACTTC. Its protein product is CASSLGTGGEQYF.

The genes are TRBV30 and TRBJ2-2; D unclear. This CDR3 has 13 residues. CDR1 and CDR2 from the germline V gene are GTSNPN and SVGIG (reference sequence). V lost 0 bases and J 4 bases, leaving 6 bases between the germline ends. CDR3 in amino acids: CAWSVAPTGELFF. The DNA for the CDR3 is TGTGCCTGGAGTGTAGCTCCCACCGGGGAGCTGTTTTTT.

The rearrangement links TRBV7-9 to TRBJ1-2; no clear D. The germline V and J ends were trimmed by 1 base and 2 bases, with 11 bases remaining between them. Germline CDR1 SEHNR, CDR2 FQNEAQ (reference sequence). The CDR3 has 15 amino acids. The chain's CDR3 is CASSLGSIGNYGYTF. CDR3 nucleotides: TGTGCCAGCAGCTTAGGGTCAATAGGGAACTATGGCTACACCTTC.

A single count supports this clone. The genes are TRBV5-1 and TRBJ1-2, with D possibly being TRBD1 (5 bases). V lost 4 bases and J lost 7, with 20 bases in between. Germline CDR1 and CDR2: SGHRS and YFSETQ. This CDR3 is built from 15 residues. In DNA form, the CDR3 reads TGCGCCAGCAGCACCTCCCCGGGGGGGGAGAGTGGCTACACCTTC. It translates to CASSTSPGGESGYTF.

In this sample, this clone turned up a few times. The J gene is TRBJ2-3, the V gene TRBV5-5, with 9 bases that match TRBD2. This CDR3 spans 14 amino acids. V dropped 6 bases and J dropped 4; count of bases not matched to a gene: 6. In germline, CDR1 is SGHKS, CDR2 YYEKEE (reference sequence). CDR3 residues: CASTVGLAPDTQYF. CDR3 DNA sequence: TGTGCCAGCACCGTTGGACTAGCGCCAGATACGCAGTATTTT.

The rearrangement links TRBV2 to TRBJ1-2, with a possible D match to TRBD1 (5 bases). Germline CDR1 and CDR2: SNHLY and FYNNEI. The CDR3 contains 13 residues. V dropped 6 bases and J dropped 2 bases, with 10 bases sitting between them. This CDR3 reads CASRGTANYGYTF. The CDR3, as DNA: TGTGCCAGCAGGGGGACGGCCAACTATGGCTACACCTTC.

As concerns this clone: This may arise from a read error, as a much more abundant clone is one base away. The same CDR3 can be traced to other DNA sequences in this sample. The chain combines TRBV7-9 with TRBJ2-5; D unclear. CDR1 SEHNR and CDR2 FQNEAQ come from the germline V gene (reference sequence). V was cut by 5 bases and J by 5 bases, with 6 bases left in between. There are 11 residues in the CDR3. The chain's CDR3 is CASSPQETQYF. The CDR3, as DNA: TGTGCCAGCAGCCCCCAGGAGACCCAGTACTTC. The full variable domain, completed using reference TRBV7-9 and TRBJ2-5, is DTGVSQNPRHKITKRGQNVTFRCDPISEHNRLYWYRQTLGQGPEFLTYFQNEAQLEKSRLLSDRFSAERPKGSFSTLEIQRTEQGDSAMYLCASSPQETQYFGPGTRLLVL.

This rearrangement joins TRBV7-9 to TRBJ1-2, with a possible D match to TRBD1 (5 bases). V was trimmed by 1 base and J by 6 bases, leaving 12 bases between them. The CDR3 is 14 residues long. From germline, CDR1 is SEHNR and CDR2 FQNEAQ (reference sequence). The CDR3 nucleotides read TGTGCCAGCAGCTTAGTGGGGGTACCTAATGGCTACACCTTC. This gives the protein CASSLVGVPNGYTF.

The genes are TRBV4-2 and TRBJ2-3; 7 nucleotides agree with TRBD1. CDR3 length: 16 amino acids. Germline CDR1 LGHNA, CDR2 YNFKEQ. With V trimmed by 0 bases and J by 0 bases, 3 bases remained unmatched. This chain's CDR3 is CASSQETGDSTDTQYF. For the CDR3, the DNA is TGTGCCAGCAGCCAAGAAACAGGGGACAGCACAGATACGCAGTATTTT.

This chain links TRBV4-3 with TRBJ2-3, with D unclear. Germline CDR1 LGHNA, CDR2 YSLEER. The CDR3 has 15 residues. With 0 bases removed from V and 1 base from J, the gap between germline ends came to 8 bases. This CDR3 reads CASSQEGRGTDTQYF. CDR3 coding DNA: TGCGCCAGCAGCCAAGAGGGAAGGGGCACAGATACGCAGTATTTT.

This chain uses TRBV7-2 with TRBJ2-7; D uncertain. The V and J ends lost 8 bases and 0 bases respectively, with 11 bases between them. The CDR3 totals 13 residues. In germline, CDR1 is SGHTA, CDR2 FQGNSA. This CDR3 reads CASGDLSSYEQYF. As DNA, the CDR3 is TGTGCCAGCGGAGACTTAAGCTCCTACGAGCAGTACTTC.

The chain's CDR3 is CSVLGTATTKNIQYF. CDR3 nucleotide sequence: TGCAGCGTACTCGGGACAGCCACTACCAAAAACATTCAGTACTTC. V is TRBV29-1 and J is TRBJ2-4, with 7 bases matching TRBD1. Germline assignment: CDR1 SQVTM and CDR2 ANQGSEA. After removal of 6 bases from V and 2 bases from J, the junction contained 10 bases not matched to a gene. This CDR3 is 15 amino acids long.

The chain joins TRBV2 to TRBJ2-7; a possible D gene is TRBD1 (6 bases). The germline CDR1 and CDR2 sequences are SNHLY and FYNNEI. V lost 4 bases and J lost 2, with 12 bases in between. There are 14 residues in the CDR3. The CDR3 is CASSGMTGTYEQYF. The CDR3 DNA sequence: TGTGCCAGCAGTGGAATGACAGGTACCTACGAGCAGTACTTC.

This clone has a handful of counts. The rearrangement joins TRBV5-1 to TRBJ2-5, with a weak D call TRBD2 (5 bases). The CDR3 totals 13 residues. V lost 4 bases to trimming and J lost 4 bases, with 11 bases between them. Germline V gives CDR1 SGHRS, CDR2 YFSETQ. The CDR3 spells CASSEVGGETQYF. The CDR3 DNA reads as TGCGCCAGCAGCGAGGTAGGAGGAGAGACCCAGTACTTC.